This passage covers 13 T cell receptor beta chains from one sample sequenced in a study of cytomegalovirus exposure and HLA in healthy donors. 60 Vbeta and 13 Jbeta primers were used in PCR. The table came from immunoSEQ multiplex PCR; TCRdb's copy has only in-frame clones and leaves some out. This sample has roughly 120,000 clones, with 80% to 85% found just once. The sequenced material came from PBMCs. The receptor set was obtained from a woman aged 30 to 39 in good health and CMV-seronegative.

This chain uses TRBV6-1 with TRBJ2-5; tentatively, D is TRBD1 (6 bases). V lost 0 bases and J lost 5, with 16 bases in between. The length of the CDR3 is 16 residues. Per germline, CDR1 MNHNS and CDR2 SASEGT. In DNA form, the CDR3 reads TGTGCCAGCAGTGAAGCTGCCGGCGGACAGCGCGAGACCCAGTACTTC. Translating it yields CASSEAAGGQRETQYF.

The CDR3 DNA reads as TGTGCCAGCAGCTTGACAGGGGTCAATGAGCAGTTCTTC. Amino acids: CASSLTGVNEQFF. The chain joins TRBV11-2 to TRBJ2-1; 8 nucleotides agree with TRBD1. Germline V gene lookup returns CDR1 SGHAT and CDR2 FQNNGV. Trimming at V came to 3 bases and at J to 6 bases, leaving 1 base not matched to a gene. This CDR3 has 13 amino acids.

This clone showed up just a few times. The J gene is TRBJ1-2, the V gene TRBV2, with 7 positions matching TRBD1. The CDR3 has 15 amino acids. Germline trimming cut 7 bases from V and 8 bases from J; bases unmatched to any gene: 16. CDR1 and CDR2 (germline): SNHLY, FYNNEI. The CDR3 region is CASNPTGNYFSGYTF. The CDR3 DNA reads TGTGCCAGCAACCCGACAGGGAATTATTTTAGCGGCTACACCTTC.

The chain couples TRBV10-2 to TRBJ1-1, with 7 bases fitting TRBD1. The CDR3 is 13 amino acids. CDR1 and CDR2 from the germline V gene are WSHSY and SAAADI. Unmatched junction bases numbered 8, after V lost 9 bases and J lost 4 bases. CDR3 sequence (DNA): TGCGCCAGGAAGGACAGGCAAGGCACTGAAGCTTTCTTT. Translated, it gives CARKDRQGTEAFF.

The rearrangement uses TRBV4-1 and TRBJ1-5, with TRBD1 matching over 7 bases. The CDR3 totals 14 residues. V lost 6 bases, J lost 3 bases, and 5 bases stayed unmatched. Germline assignment: CDR1 MGHRA and CDR2 YSYEKL. CDR3 protein: CASSMTGPNQPQHF. The CDR3 region has the DNA TGCGCCAGCAGTATGACAGGGCCCAATCAGCCCCAGCATTTT.

About this clone: The same CDR3 is also encoded by other DNA sequences in this sample. V gene TRBV18 combines with J gene TRBJ2-3, with 7 bases identical to TRBD1. This CDR3 comprises 15 residues. Germline CDR1 reads KGHSH; CDR2 reads LQKENI. V was pared by 3 bases and J by 0 bases, with 3 bases of the junction left unmatched. CDR3 sequence reads: CASSPRTGSTDTQYF. CDR3 sequence (DNA): TGTGCCAGCTCACCTAGGACAGGAAGCACAGATACGCAGTATTTT.

The genes are TRBV5-4 and TRBJ2-6, with D tentatively TRBD2 (7 bases). Germline V CDR1 and CDR2: SGHNT, YYREEE (reference sequence). V lost 3 bases, J lost 3 bases, and 16 bases lay in between. CDR3 size: 17 residues. The CDR3 region has the DNA TGTGCCAGCAGCTCCTATGGGGGGGGGCTTGGGGCCAACGTCCTGACTTTC. It is translated as CASSSYGGGLGANVLTF. Drawing the rest from reference TRBV5-4 and TRBJ2-6, the complete variable domain is ETGVTQSPTHLIKTRGQQVTLRCSSQSGHNTVSWYQQALGQGPQFIFQYYREEENGRGNFPPRFSGLQFPNYSSELNVNALELDDSALYLCASSSYGGGLGANVLTFGAGSRLTVL.

V gene TRBV7-6 combines with J gene TRBJ2-3; no clear D. The CDR3 extends over 15 amino acids. V lost 5 bases, J lost 1 base, and 13 bases lay in between. Germline values: CDR1 SGHVS, CDR2 FNYEAQ. CDR3 sequence reads: CASSPQALGTDTQYF. CDR3 sequence (DNA): TGTGCCAGCAGCCCCCAAGCGTTGGGCACAGATACGCAGTATTTT.

The chain has TRBV11-3 and TRBJ1-6; D not resolved. The CDR3 is made up of 20 amino acids. Per germline, CDR1 SGHNT and CDR2 YENEEA. V lost 3 bases, J lost 0 bases, and 21 bases lay in between. The DNA of the CDR3 is TGTGCCAGCAGCTTCAAAGAACGGTCACCCTCGAGCTCCTATAATTCACCCCTCCACTTT. It specifies CASSFKERSPSSSYNSPLHF.

The J gene is TRBJ2-1, the V gene TRBV15; a possible D gene is TRBD1 (7 bases). Germline V CDR1 and CDR2: LNHNV, YYDKDF (reference sequence). This CDR3 has 16 amino acids. Between the trimmed V and J ends, which lost 3 bases and 6 bases, there was a span of 18 bases. CDR3 residues: CATSRGPQGGPNEQFF. The CDR3 nucleotides are TGTGCCACCAGCAGGGGCCCTCAGGGGGGACCCAATGAGCAGTTCTTC.

The V and J genes are TRBV4-1 and TRBJ1-3; D may be TRBD1 (6 bases). Trimming removed 5 bases from V and 0 bases from J, with 14 bases in between. The CDR3 has 16 residues. The germline gives CDR1 MGHRA, CDR2 YSYEKL. CDR3 region: CASSSRDTSSGNTIYF. The CDR3 coding sequence is TGCGCCAGCAGCTCCCGGGACACCAGCTCTGGAAACACCATATATTTT.

For this clone: At one end, the junction sequence differs from germline, possibly due to a read error. This chain joins TRBV7-7 and TRBJ2-3; 9 bases align to TRBD2. This CDR3 has 13 amino acids. CDR1 SSHAT and CDR2 FNYEAQ come from the germline V gene (reference sequence). CDR3 in amino acids: CASSQREEDTQYF. The CDR3 nucleotides are TGTGCTAGCAGCCAGCGGGAGGAAGATACGCAGTATTTT.

The V call is TRBV7-9, the J call TRBJ2-1; 8 bases are a match to TRBD2. J gave up 0 bases and V 5 bases, and 9 bases lay outside the gene matches. Germline V gene lookup returns CDR1 SEHNR and CDR2 FQNEAQ (reference sequence). The CDR3 covers 17 residues. This CDR3 reads CASSPRPGGGSYNEQFF. The CDR3 bases are TGTGCCAGCAGCCCCCGACCGGGAGGGGGCTCCTACAATGAGCAGTTCTTC.